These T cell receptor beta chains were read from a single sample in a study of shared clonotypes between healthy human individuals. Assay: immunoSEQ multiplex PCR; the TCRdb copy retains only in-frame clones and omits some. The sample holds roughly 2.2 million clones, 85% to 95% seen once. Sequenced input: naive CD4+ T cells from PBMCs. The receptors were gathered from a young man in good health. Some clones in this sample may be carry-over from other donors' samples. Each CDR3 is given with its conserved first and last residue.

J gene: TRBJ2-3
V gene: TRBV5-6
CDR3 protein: CASSLGTTDTQYF

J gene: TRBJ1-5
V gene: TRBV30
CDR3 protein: CACSGQSNQPQHF

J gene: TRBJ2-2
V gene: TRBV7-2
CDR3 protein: CASSHPRGSGELFF

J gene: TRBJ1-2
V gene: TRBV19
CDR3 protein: CASSIGGRGYTF

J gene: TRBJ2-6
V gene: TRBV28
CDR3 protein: CASSPLSPSLTSGWGLSGANVLTF

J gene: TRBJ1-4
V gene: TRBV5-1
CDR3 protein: CASSGQPATNEKLFF

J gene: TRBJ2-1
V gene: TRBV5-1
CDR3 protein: CASSLVVRSDNEQFF

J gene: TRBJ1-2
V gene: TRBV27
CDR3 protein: CASSFANNYGYTF

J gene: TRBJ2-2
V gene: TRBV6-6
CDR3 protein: CASRALGGGPTGELFF

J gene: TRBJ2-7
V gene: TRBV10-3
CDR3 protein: CAISAFTEEDSYEQYF

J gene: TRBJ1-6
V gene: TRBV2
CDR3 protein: CASSETRVGSPLHF

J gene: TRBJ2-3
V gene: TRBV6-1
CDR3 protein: CASSEQLSTDTQYF

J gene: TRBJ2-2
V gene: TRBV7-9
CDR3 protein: CASSPSTGELFF

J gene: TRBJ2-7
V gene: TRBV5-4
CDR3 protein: CASSLAIGGQGTYEQYF

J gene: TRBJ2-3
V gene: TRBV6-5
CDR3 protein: CASSYRASTDTQYF

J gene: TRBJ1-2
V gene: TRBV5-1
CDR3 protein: CASSLERGENGYTF

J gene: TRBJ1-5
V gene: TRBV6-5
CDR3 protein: CASSYSGNNQPQHF

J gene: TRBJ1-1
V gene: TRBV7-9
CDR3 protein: CASSLRGDTEAFF

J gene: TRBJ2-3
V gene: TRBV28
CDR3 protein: CASSLHLGLAGARGSTDTQYF

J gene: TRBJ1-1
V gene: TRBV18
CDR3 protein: CASSPPGVVGAEAFF

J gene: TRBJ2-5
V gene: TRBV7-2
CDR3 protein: CASSLISGETQYF

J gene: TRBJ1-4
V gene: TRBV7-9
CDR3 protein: CASRVDRGTENEKLFF

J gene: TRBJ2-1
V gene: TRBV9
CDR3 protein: CASSTGLDEQFF

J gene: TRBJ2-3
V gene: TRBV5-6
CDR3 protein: CASSSLAGETTDTQYF

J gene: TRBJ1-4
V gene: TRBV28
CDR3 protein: CASGLSAQFNEKLFF

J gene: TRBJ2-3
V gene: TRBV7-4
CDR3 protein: CASSFPRASTDTQYF

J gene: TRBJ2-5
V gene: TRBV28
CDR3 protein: CASNYQGGTQYF

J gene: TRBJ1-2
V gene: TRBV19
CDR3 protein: CASSNMGGGSYGYTF

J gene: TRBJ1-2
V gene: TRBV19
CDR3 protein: CASSKGGQGVAYGYTF

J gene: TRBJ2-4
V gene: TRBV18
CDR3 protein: CASSLQNIQYF

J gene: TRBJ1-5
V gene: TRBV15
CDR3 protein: CATSSEGYQPQHF

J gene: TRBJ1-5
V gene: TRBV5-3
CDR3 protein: CARSWPGQGYQPQHF

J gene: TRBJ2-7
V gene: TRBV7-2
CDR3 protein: CASSSRTAYEQYF

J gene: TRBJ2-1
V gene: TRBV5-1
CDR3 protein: CASSLGDTGRNEQFF

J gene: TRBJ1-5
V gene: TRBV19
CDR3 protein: CASTGETGENQPQHF

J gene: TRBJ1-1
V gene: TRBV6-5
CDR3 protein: CASSYSKGVAFF

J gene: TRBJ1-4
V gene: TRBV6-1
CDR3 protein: CASSESQGDWEKLFF

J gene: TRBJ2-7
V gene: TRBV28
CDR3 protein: CASSQPDRISYEQYF

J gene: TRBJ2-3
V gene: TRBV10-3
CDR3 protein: CAISDTGGGTDTQYF

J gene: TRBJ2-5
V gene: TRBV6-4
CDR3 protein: CASSDPRAQGGVGETQYF

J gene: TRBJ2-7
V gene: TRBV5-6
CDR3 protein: CASSLRGADSLRGQYF

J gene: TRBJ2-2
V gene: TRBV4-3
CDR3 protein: CASSQEESFPGELFF

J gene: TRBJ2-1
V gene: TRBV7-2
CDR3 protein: CASSFYAGTGYNEQFF

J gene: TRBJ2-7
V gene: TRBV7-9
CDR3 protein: CASSPPSYEQYF

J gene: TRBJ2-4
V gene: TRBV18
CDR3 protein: CASSPVGGNKNIQYF

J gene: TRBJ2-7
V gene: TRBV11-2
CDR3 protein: CASSSLRDRNPYEQYF

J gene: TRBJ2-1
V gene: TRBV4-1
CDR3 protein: CASSQDVLGGRENEQFF

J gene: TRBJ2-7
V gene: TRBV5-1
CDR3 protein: CASSLWDSYEQYF

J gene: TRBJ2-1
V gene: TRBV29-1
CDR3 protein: CSVGERMTQGEQFF

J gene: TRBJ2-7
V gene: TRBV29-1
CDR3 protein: CSVIPETYEQYF

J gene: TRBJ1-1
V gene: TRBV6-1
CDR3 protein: CASSEFPGVLTEAFF

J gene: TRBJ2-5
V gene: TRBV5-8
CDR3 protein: CASSLGRRATETQYF

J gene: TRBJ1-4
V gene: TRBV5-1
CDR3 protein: CASIYVEKLFF

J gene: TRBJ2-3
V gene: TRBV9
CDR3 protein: CASSPDPPLTDTQYF

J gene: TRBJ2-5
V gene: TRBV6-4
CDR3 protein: CASSPNVGLAVETQYF

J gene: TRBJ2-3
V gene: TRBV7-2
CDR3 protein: CASSRSGSLLDTQYF